The rows below give T cell receptor beta chains drawn from one sample of a study of blood T cell repertoires in COVID-19. The method was immunoSEQ multiplex PCR; TCRdb's version includes in-frame clones alone and lacks a portion of them. The sample includes about 300,000 clones, 75% to 90% of them seen just once. Input material: PBMCs or T cells enriched from blood (not recorded which). The receptors originated from a young man who had recovered from COVID-19. The CDR3 runs from the conserved cysteine through the conserved F or W. D genes are given only for firm matches. Some rows mark clone size as missing; the rest say once, few, many or name a class of expanded clone.

j_call | clone_size | d_call | v_call | cdr3_nt | cdr3_aa
TRBJ1-1 | once | NA | TRBV6-5 | TGTGCCAGCAGTTTCGGGGTACAAAACACTGAAGCTTTCTTT | CASSFGVQNTEAFF
TRBJ2-7 | NA | TRBD2 | TRBV6-6 | TGTGCCAGCAGTCCCACCCCTCTGGGACTAGCGTCTGAGCAGTACTTC | CASSPTPLGLASEQYF
TRBJ2-5 | NA | TRBD1 | TRBV6-5 | TGTGCCAGCAGAAGCGGGACAGGGATGATAGAGACCCAGTACTTC | CASRSGTGMIETQYF
TRBJ1-4 | NA | TRBD1 | TRBV13 | TGTGCCAGCAGCTCCCGACAGGGAGGTGAAAAACTGTTTTTT | CASSSRQGGEKLFF
TRBJ1-5 | NA | TRBD1 | TRBV10-3 | TGTGCCACCGGTCAGGGGGACTTCGGTCAGCCCCAGCATTTT | CATGQGDFGQPQHF
TRBJ2-7 | NA | NA | TRBV11-2 | TGTGCCAGCAGCATCCAACCGCTATACGAGCAGTACTTC | CASSIQPLYEQYF
TRBJ1-5 | NA | TRBD1 | TRBV19 | TGTGCCAGTAGTGCCCAGGACAGGATCAATCAGCCCCAGCATTTT | CASSAQDRINQPQHF
TRBJ2-1 | NA | NA | TRBV5-4 | TGTGCCAGCAGCTCCAGTAGCAGCGGGTATAACAATGAGCAGTTCTTC | CASSSSSSGYNNEQFF
TRBJ1-6 | NA | NA | TRBV6-5 | TGTGCCAGCAGTTACTCTCGGCAGGCGAATTCACCCCTCCACTTT | CASSYSRQANSPLHF
TRBJ1-1 | once | NA | TRBV6-2/TRBV6-3 | TGTGCCAGCAGTCTCAGGGGAAACACTGAAGCTTTCTTT | CASSLRGNTEAFF
TRBJ2-5 | NA | NA | TRBV3-1/TRBV3-2 | TGTGCCAGCAGCCCTAGCCGAGAGACCCAGTACTTC | CASSPSRETQYF
TRBJ1-6 | NA | NA | TRBV2 | TGTGCCAGCAGCCAAGACAGTCTACTTTCACCCCTCCACTTT | CASSQDSLLSPLHF
TRBJ2-3 | NA | NA | TRBV27 | TGTGCCAGCAGTTTATCAAGCAGGGGCCCCACAGATACGCAGTATTTT | CASSLSSRGPTDTQYF
TRBJ1-3 | NA | TRBD1 | TRBV12-5 | TGTGCTAGTGGTCCTCCCGCCAGGGGGCTCCGGGGAAACACCATATATTTT | CASGPPARGLRGNTIYF
TRBJ2-7 | NA | TRBD2 | TRBV3-1/TRBV3-2 | TGTGCCAGCAGCCAAGTAGCGGGGACAGAGCAGTACTTC | CASSQVAGTEQYF
TRBJ2-7 | NA | NA | TRBV24-1 | TGTGCCACCAGTGATGCGGGGCCACGGGGAGGCGCCTACGAGCAGTACTTC | CATSDAGPRGGAYEQYF
TRBJ1-2 | NA | TRBD1 | TRBV3-1/TRBV3-2 | TGTGCCAGCAGCCACGCGGACAGGGGGCGCGGATACTATGGCTACACCTTC | CASSHADRGRGYYGYTF
TRBJ1-1 | NA | NA | TRBV11-2 | TGTGCCAGCAGCTTAGTGGTCGGGGTTGAAGCTTTCTTT | CASSLVVGVEAFF
TRBJ2-7 | NA | TRBD1 | TRBV29-1 | TGCAGCGTTGGGGACAGGGGCGTATCCTACGAGCAGTACTTC | CSVGDRGVSYEQYF
TRBJ2-7 | NA | TRBD2 | TRBV5-4 | TGTGCCAGCAGCCCGTCGACTAGCGGGGGATCCTACGAGCAGTACTTC | CASSPSTSGGSYEQYF
TRBJ2-7 | NA | TRBD2 | TRBV7-2 | TGTGCCAGCAGCTTAGGCCGGGGGGGCGTGTACGAGCAGTACTTC | CASSLGRGGVYEQYF
TRBJ1-2 | few | TRBD1 | TRBV29-1 | TGCAGCGTTAGCAGACCTGACAGGGTGAATGGCTACACCTTC | CSVSRPDRVNGYTF
TRBJ2-3 | few | NA | TRBV4-2 | TGTGCCAGCAGCCTTGAGCAAGGGGGGGGCACAGATACGCAGTATTTT | CASSLEQGGGTDTQYF
TRBJ1-1 | NA | NA | TRBV27 | TGTGCCAGCAGTTTACTCCGGACAGAGAACACTGAAGCTTTCTTT | CASSLLRTENTEAFF
TRBJ2-2 | NA | NA | TRBV25-1 | TGTGCCAGCACCCCCCCCCAGGCTAACACCGGGGAGCTGTTTTTT | CASTPPQANTGELFF
TRBJ1-4 | once | NA | TRBV3-1/TRBV3-2 | TGTGCCAGCAGCCAAGATTGGGAGGACAATGAAAAACTGTTTTTT | CASSQDWEDNEKLFF
TRBJ1-2 | many | TRBD1 | TRBV7-2 | TGTGCCAGCAGGGACAGGGCTAACTATGGCTACACCTTC | CASRDRANYGYTF
TRBJ1-1 | NA | NA | TRBV6-5 | TGTGCCAGCAGTTACTACAATGAAGCTTTCTTT | CASSYYNEAFF
TRBJ2-2 | NA | TRBD2 | TRBV10-3 | TGTGCCATCAGGGGACTAGCGGGGGCCCTCACCGGGGAGCTGTTTTTT | CAIRGLAGALTGELFF
TRBJ2-2 | few | NA | TRBV6-5 | TGTGCCAGTAAGGCAGATCGGGACACCGGGGAGCTGTTTTTT | CASKADRDTGELFF
TRBJ2-7 | NA | TRBD1 | TRBV2 | TGTGCCACCCAAGGACAGGGGCCCTACGAGCAGTACTTC | CATQGQGPYEQYF
TRBJ1-6 | NA | NA | TRBV3-1/TRBV3-2 | TGTGCCAGCAGCCACGGGATCTATAATTCACCCCTCCACTTT | CASSHGIYNSPLHF
TRBJ1-1 | NA | NA | TRBV6-5 | TGTGCCAGCAGTTACTCGTGGGGAGGTATGAACACTGAAGCTTTCTTT | CASSYSWGGMNTEAFF
TRBJ1-4 | NA | NA | TRBV21-1 | TGTGCCAGCTCTTCGGGGGAAAAACTGTTTTTT | CASSSGEKLFF
TRBJ1-3 | NA | NA | TRBV23-1 | TGCGCCAGCAGCGGGATCTGTGGAAACACCATATATTTT | CASSGICGNTIYF
TRBJ2-1 | few | TRBD2 | TRBV9 | TGTGCCAGCAGCGGTGAGGGGGGTAGCGGGGACATGCAGTTCTTC | CASSGEGGSGDMQFF
TRBJ1-1 | NA | NA | TRBV25-1 | TGTGCCAGCTACCCGAAAGGGAGGGGCCGCACTGAAGCTTTCTTT | CASYPKGRGRTEAFF
TRBJ1-2 | NA | NA | TRBV4-3 | TGCGCCAGCAGCCAAGATTCCAGTACTAACTATGGCTACACCTTC | CASSQDSSTNYGYTF
TRBJ1-2 | NA | TRBD1 | TRBV24-1 | TGTGCCACCAGTGACCGGGACAGAAGAGGCTACACCTTC | CATSDRDRRGYTF
TRBJ2-2 | NA | NA | TRBV4-3 | TGCGCCAGCAGCGCAACTAGTGGCACCGGGGAGCTGTTTTTT | CASSATSGTGELFF
TRBJ2-3 | many | TRBD2 | TRBV6-2/TRBV6-3 | TGTGCCAGCAGCCTCACTAGCGGGGGCGCAGATACGCAGTATTTT | CASSLTSGGADTQYF
TRBJ1-6 | NA | TRBD1 | TRBV5-1 | TGCGCCAGCAGCCCAGGACAGGGCTCCTATAATTCACCCCTCCACTTT | CASSPGQGSYNSPLHF
TRBJ2-1 | NA | TRBD1 | TRBV2 | TGTGCCAGCAGTGAACTGGGACAGGGGGCGAGTGAGCAGTTCTTC | CASSELGQGASEQFF
TRBJ2-6 | NA | NA | TRBV3-1/TRBV3-2 | TGTGCCAGCAGCCCGGAGACAGTCTCTGGGGCCAACGTCCTGACTTTC | CASSPETVSGANVLTF
TRBJ2-2 | NA | NA | TRBV7-9 | TGTGCCAGCAGCTTTGAGACGAACACCGGGGAGCTGTTTTTT | CASSFETNTGELFF
TRBJ2-1 | NA | TRBD2 | TRBV7-8 | TGTGCCAGCAAAAGGTATCGGACAGATCGTAGCGGGACTTACAATGAGCAGTTCTTC | CASKRYRTDRSGTYNEQFF
TRBJ1-2 | NA | NA | TRBV20-1 | TGCAGTGCTAGTAGGGACACCTACGGCTACACCTTC | CSASRDTYGYTF
TRBJ1-1 | NA | NA | TRBV7-3 | TGTGCCAGCAGCTTAATGGCAGGGGACACTGAAGCTTTCTTT | CASSLMAGDTEAFF
TRBJ1-1 | NA | NA | TRBV4-1 | TGCGCCAGCAGCCAAGACACCTCAGGGTTGATGAACACTGAAGCTTTCTTT | CASSQDTSGLMNTEAFF
TRBJ1-1 | NA | NA | TRBV19 | TGTGCCAGTACGATAGCGGGGACCCAGAACACTGAAGCTTTCTTT | CASTIAGTQNTEAFF
TRBJ2-1 | NA | NA | TRBV18 | TGTGCCAGCTCACCACCAAGGGGATCCCGGTTCTTC | CASSPPRGSRFF
TRBJ2-1 | NA | TRBD2 | TRBV9 | TGTGCCAGCAGCACATATAGCGGGGGCTCCTACAATGAGCAGTTCTTC | CASSTYSGGSYNEQFF
TRBJ2-1 | NA | TRBD2 | TRBV6-2/TRBV6-3 | TGTGCCAGCAGTTACTCCGGACGGGAGGTGAACAATGAGCAGTTCTTC | CASSYSGREVNNEQFF
TRBJ1-1 | NA | NA | TRBV3-1/TRBV3-2 | TGTGCCAGCAGCCCCTCGGACAGGAACACTGAAGCTTTCTTT | CASSPSDRNTEAFF